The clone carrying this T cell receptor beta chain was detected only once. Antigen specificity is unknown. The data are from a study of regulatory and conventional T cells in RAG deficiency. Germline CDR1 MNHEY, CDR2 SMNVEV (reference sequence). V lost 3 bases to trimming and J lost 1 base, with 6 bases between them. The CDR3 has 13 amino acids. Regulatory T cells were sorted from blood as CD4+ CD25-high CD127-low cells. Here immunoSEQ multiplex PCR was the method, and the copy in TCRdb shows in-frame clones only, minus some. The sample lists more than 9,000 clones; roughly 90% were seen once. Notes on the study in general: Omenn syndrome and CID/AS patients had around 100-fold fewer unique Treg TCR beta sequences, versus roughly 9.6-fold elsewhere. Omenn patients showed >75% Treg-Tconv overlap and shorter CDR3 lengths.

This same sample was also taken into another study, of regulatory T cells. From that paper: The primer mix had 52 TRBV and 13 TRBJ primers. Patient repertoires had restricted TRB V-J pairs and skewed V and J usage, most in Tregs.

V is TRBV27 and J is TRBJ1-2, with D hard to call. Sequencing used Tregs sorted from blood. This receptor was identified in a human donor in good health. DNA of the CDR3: TGTGCCAGCAGTTTTCGGGGTAACTATGGCTACACCTTC. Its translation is CASSFRGNYGYTF.